The 27 T cell receptor beta chains below were found in one sample sequenced in a study of T cells expressing NK-cell markers. TCRdb reprocessed the 5' RACE reads, keeping one entry per CDR3 protein, no DNA. Its table records around 550,000 distinct CDR3 sequences. Sequenced input: blood T cells: a sorted CD56 or NKG2C T cell subset, CD4+ or CD8+ T cells, or bulk PBMC T cells (not recorded which). These receptors were collected from a young man in good health.

This chain links TRBV28 with TRBJ2-7; TCRdb names TRBD1, which stays unverified in the absence of DNA. This CDR3 is built from 17 residues. CDR1 is MDHEN, CDR2 SYDVKM, per germline. The CDR3 reads CASSLLPKPGRGLVEYF.

V is TRBV12-3 or TRBV12-4 and J is TRBJ2-1; the TRBD1 assignment by TCRdb is unverifiable without DNA. The CDR3 has 12 residues. CDR3 in amino acids: CASTRAPQAQFF.

The CDR3: CASSFSSIEQFF. The chain combines TRBV11-2 with TRBJ2-1; TCRdb lists TRBD2, though no DNA is available to test this call. CDR1 is SGHAT and CDR2 is FQNNGV in the germline V gene. This CDR3 has 12 amino acids.

This chain joins TRBV12-3 or TRBV12-4 and TRBJ2-7. The CDR3 contains 11 residues. CDR3: CASSSRYEQYF.

The chain employs TRBV6-5 and TRBJ2-5. Germline V gives CDR1 MNHEY, CDR2 SVGAGI. The CDR3 contains 14 residues. CDR3 sequence: CASSWKGSQETQYF.

The chain has TRBV4-3 and TRBJ1-5. Germline V gene data show CDR1 as LGHNA and CDR2 as YSLEER. This CDR3 is 16 amino acids long. CDR3 region: CASSQGHGQAGQPQHF.

The chain recombines TRBV3-1 with TRBJ2-5; the D call from TCRdb, TRBD1, cannot be confirmed without DNA. Per germline, CDR1 LGHDT and CDR2 YNNKEL (reference sequence). CDR3 length equals 13 residues. CDR3: CAVSTRGGETQYF.

The genes are TRBV5-1 and TRBJ2-3; no DNA is available, so the TRBD2 call from TCRdb remains unchecked. Looked up from germline, CDR1 is SGHRS and CDR2 is YFSETQ. The CDR3 sequence is 17 residues long. The CDR3 loop reads CASSLESLAGVRDTQYF.

This chain links TRBV25-1 with TRBJ2-5; the TCRdb call, TRBD1, lacks DNA for checking. Germline V lookup: CDR1 MGHDK, CDR2 SYGVNS. The CDR3 has 15 residues. This chain's CDR3 is CASSDPLGTQETQYF.

V gene TRBV6-1 combines with J gene TRBJ1-1; TCRdb lists TRBD1, though no DNA is available to test this call. This CDR3 region has 13 residues. CDR1 and CDR2 (germline): MNHNS, SASEGT. The CDR3: CASSEQGKAEAFF.

V usage is TRBV18 and J usage is TRBJ2-3. The CDR3 loop spans 14 amino acids. Germline CDR1 is KGHSH and CDR2 is LQKENI. CDR3 protein: CASSPPTSEDTQYF.

J is TRBJ2-3 and V is TRBV27. Germline values: CDR1 MNHEY, CDR2 SMNVEV (reference sequence). There are 13 residues in the CDR3. The chain's CDR3 is CASRYLGTDTQYF.

The CDR3 reads CASSTILQGNEQYF. This sequence joins TRBV12-3 or TRBV12-4 and TRBJ2-7; lacking DNA, the TRBD1 call made by TCRdb goes unchecked. This CDR3 has 14 amino acids.

This chain uses TRBV12-3 or TRBV12-4 with TRBJ2-2; the TRBD2 assignment by TCRdb is unverifiable without DNA. The CDR3 extends over 17 amino acids. The CDR3 spells CASSIFGPSGIVGELFF.

The V call is TRBV7-9, the J call TRBJ1-1. Germline CDR1 and CDR2: SEHNR and FQNEAQ (reference sequence). This CDR3 is built from 15 residues. CDR3 amino acids: CASSLGGAGVTEAFF.

This chain connects TRBV5-1 to TRBJ2-1; TCRdb reports TRBD1, a call that lacks DNA to check it against. Germline CDR1 is SGHRS and CDR2 is YFSETQ. The CDR3 is made up of 14 amino acids. The CDR3 region is CASSPGTFGGEQFF.

The genes are TRBV12-3 or TRBV12-4 and TRBJ1-5. The CDR3 has 15 residues. CDR3 in amino acids: CASSLLQGSYQPQHF.

This chain uses TRBV28 with TRBJ1-2; without DNA, the TCRdb call of TRBD1 cannot be checked. This CDR3 comprises 14 residues. CDR1 is MDHEN, CDR2 SYDVKM, per germline. CDR3 sequence: CASRPGVANYGYTF.

V and J are TRBV20-1 and TRBJ2-7; TCRdb's D gene call, TRBD1, goes unchecked for lack of DNA. Germline V gene lookup returns CDR1 DFQATT and CDR2 SNEGSKA (reference sequence). This CDR3 has 14 amino acids. CDR3 loop: CSAWDRVAKAEQYF.

The rearrangement joins TRBV5-6 to TRBJ1-3. There are 16 residues in the CDR3. Per the germline V gene, CDR1 is SGHDT and CDR2 is YYEEEE. This CDR3 reads CASSLDFSSSGNTIYF.

This sequence joins TRBV7-2 and TRBJ2-5; TCRdb names TRBD1, which stays unverified in the absence of DNA. The length of the CDR3 is 14 residues. Per the germline V gene, CDR1 is SGHTA and CDR2 is FQGNSA. The CDR3 loop reads CASSPRGGLVPQYF. Looking up the rest from reference TRBV7-2 and TRBJ2-5 gives the full variable domain: GAGVSQSPSNKVTEKGKDVELRCDPISGHTALYWYRQSLGQGLEFLIYFQGNSAPDKSGLPSDRFSAERTGGSVSTLTIQRTQQEDSAVYLCASSPRGGLVPQYFGPGTRLLVL.

The chain uses TRBV20-1 and TRBJ2-3. In germline, CDR1 is DFQATT, CDR2 SNEGSKA (reference sequence). The length of the CDR3 is 15 residues. This CDR3 reads CSANRALVVPDTQYF.

The V call is TRBV7-9, the J call TRBJ1-3. The CDR3 extends over 15 amino acids. Germline CDR1 is SEHNR and CDR2 is FQNEAQ (reference sequence). CDR3 amino acids: CASSTRERWPNTIYF.

The chain links TRBV10-3 to TRBJ2-2; TCRdb picks TRBD2, but there is no DNA to check that call. The CDR3 covers 15 residues. Germline V gives CDR1 ENHRY, CDR2 SYGVKD. This chain's CDR3 is CAIRLADVNTGELFF.

V gene TRBV6-1 combines with J gene TRBJ1-5. The CDR3 totals 16 residues. Per the germline V gene, CDR1 is MNHNS and CDR2 is SASEGT. This CDR3 is CASSADKGSSNQPQHF.

This sequence joins TRBV3-1 and TRBJ2-6; TCRdb outputs TRBD1, but without DNA this stays unchecked. CDR3 length: 17 residues. The V gene's germline CDR1 is LGHDT and CDR2 YNNKEL (reference sequence). The CDR3 is CASSKTSPLSGANVLTF.

The chain is built from TRBV5-1 and TRBJ2-1; without DNA, the TCRdb call of TRBD1 cannot be checked. This CDR3 has 14 residues. Germline loops: CDR1 SGHRS, CDR2 YFSETQ. The CDR3 reads CASSYQDRGNEQFF.